Listed here are 31 T cell receptor beta chains from one sample, sequenced in a study of T cell repertoires in cytomegalovirus infection. Their antigens remain unidentified. TCRdb reanalysed the reads using MiXCR and keeps one entry per CDR3 protein. The data hold about a million distinct CDR3 sequences, with roughly 30% observed a single time. The sequences come from cultured CD8+ T cells from PBMCs, collected from culture after CMV antigen stimulation. These receptors all stem from a human donor in good health (CMV status not recorded). Some clones in this sample may be carry-over from other donors' samples.

The rearrangement joins TRBV11-2 to TRBJ2-1, with TRBD2 matching 11 bases. The germline gives CDR1 SGHAT, CDR2 FQNNGV. The J segment lost 2 bases and the V segment lost 4 bases, leaving 7 bases of the junction unmatched. This CDR3 comprises 17 residues. The CDR3 DNA sequence: TGTGCCAGCAGCTCTAACCAACTAGCGGGGGCCTACAATGAGCAGTTCTTC. Its protein is CASSSNQLAGAYNEQFF. Based on the CDR3 plus reference TRBV11-2 and TRBJ2-1, the full variable domain is EAGVAQSPRYKIIEKRQSVAFWCNPISGHATLYWYQQILGQGPKLLIQFQNNGVVDDSQLPKDRFSAERLKGVDSTLKIQPAKLEDSAVYLCASSSNQLAGAYNEQFFGPGTRLTVL.

The rearrangement joins TRBV6-5 to TRBJ1-1; weak D call: TRBD1 (6 bases). Trimming shortened V by 5 bases and J by 1 base, and 11 bases separated the two germline ends. The CDR3 loop spans 14 amino acids. CDR1 MNHEY and CDR2 SVGAGI come from the germline V gene. CDR3 loop: CASSEGGWNTEAFF. DNA for the CDR3: TGTGCCAGCAGTGAAGGGGGTTGGAACACTGAAGCTTTCTTT.

This chain uses TRBV6-2 or TRBV6-3 with TRBJ2-5; D not resolved. V was shortened by 7 bases and J by 2 bases, with 17 bases between the two germline ends. This CDR3 contains 15 residues. Germline V CDR1 and CDR2: MNHEY, SVGEGT. This chain's CDR3 is CASTLIPGQQETQYF. The CDR3, as DNA: TGTGCCAGCACTCTAATCCCGGGCCAACAAGAGACCCAGTACTTC.

This clonotype was counted between two and nine times. V usage is TRBV9 and J usage is TRBJ2-1; D may be TRBD1 (5 bases). The V end lost 0 bases, the J end lost 9 bases, and 10 bases lay between the germline ends. Germline CDR1 is SGDLS and CDR2 is YYNGEE. The CDR3 spans 13 residues. The CDR3 nucleotides read TGTGCCAGCAGCGTAGGACAGTTGAGTGAGCAGTTCTTC. Protein: CASSVGQLSEQFF.

As concerns this clonotype: Possible read error: a much larger clone is one base away. The rearrangement links TRBV11-2 to TRBJ2-5; TRBD2 matches 8 bases. Germline CDR1 and CDR2: SGHAT and FQNNGV. The CDR3 is 16 amino acids. The CDR3, as DNA: TGTGCCAGCAGCTTAGGGATAGCGGGGCACCAAGGGACCCAGTACTTC. This encodes CASSLGIAGHQGTQYF.

In this sample, this clonotype turned up a few times. The chain uses TRBV6-6 and TRBJ1-5; 7 nucleotides line up with TRBD1. This CDR3 has 14 amino acids. The V gene end was trimmed by 6 bases and the J gene end by 4 bases; junction bases not matched to a gene: 6. From germline, CDR1 is MNHNY and CDR2 SVGAGI (reference sequence). The CDR3 region is CASSAGGYNQPQHF. The DNA of the CDR3 is TGTGCCAGCAGCGCAGGGGGGTATAATCAGCCCCAGCATTTT.

A few counts support this clonotype. The CDR3 DNA reads TGTGCCAGTAGTATTCGGGGCGCGGGGTATCCCCATAACATTCAGTACTTC. It encodes CASSIRGAGYPHNIQYF. The chain combines TRBV19 with TRBJ2-4; a possible D gene is TRBD2 (6 bases). V lost 3 bases to trimming and J lost 7 bases, with 22 bases between them. CDR1 and CDR2 (germline): LNHDA, SQIVND (reference sequence). This CDR3 has 17 residues.

This clonotype was observed a handful of times. The CDR3 DNA follows: TGTGCCAGCAGCCATCCCCGTGAGACCCAGTACTTC. Its protein product is CASSHPRETQYF. V and J are TRBV7-9 and TRBJ2-5, with D unresolved. This CDR3 has 12 amino acids. The V gene lost 5 bases and the J gene lost 5 bases, with 9 bases spanning the gap. Germline lookup yields CDR1 SEHNR and CDR2 FQNEAQ (reference sequence).

This clonotype was observed a few times. V and J are TRBV10-3 and TRBJ2-2; D uncertain. The germline V and J ends were trimmed by 3 bases and 0 bases, with 8 bases remaining between them. The CDR3 has 15 residues. The germline gives CDR1 ENHRY, CDR2 SYGVKD. The CDR3 coding sequence is TGTGCCATCAGTGATCCTCGGACGAACACCGGGGAGCTGTTTTTT. This encodes CAISDPRTNTGELFF.

The genes are TRBV7-8 and TRBJ2-3; tentative D call: TRBD1 (6 bases). Trimming took off 3 bases at V and 5 bases at J, with 9 bases between the two ends. The CDR3 has 13 residues. In germline, CDR1 is SGHVS, CDR2 FQNEAQ. The CDR3 nucleotides read TGTGCCAGCAGCTTCGCAGGGGTAGATACGCAGTATTTT. Translating gives CASSFAGVDTQYF.

V is TRBV5-6 and J is TRBJ2-1; TRBD1 aligns across 7 bases. J gave up 2 bases and V 7 bases, and 6 bases lay outside the gene matches. This CDR3 region has 14 residues. The germline V gene has CDR1 SGHDT and CDR2 YYEEEE. The CDR3 protein is CASRGTDPYNEQFF. The CDR3 DNA follows: TGTGCCAGCCGAGGGACAGACCCCTACAATGAGCAGTTCTTC.

The chain links TRBV10-1 to TRBJ2-4; the D call may be TRBD1 or TRBD2 (5 bases each). Germline lookup yields CDR1 WNHNN and CDR2 SYGVQD (reference sequence). With 0 bases removed from V and 0 bases from J, the gap between germline ends came to 12 bases. CDR3 length: 17 amino acids. CDR3 amino acids: CASSESWGPQAKNIQYF. In DNA, the CDR3 is TGCGCCAGCAGTGAGTCGTGGGGACCCCAAGCCAAAAACATTCAGTACTTC.

J is TRBJ1-4 and V is TRBV6-5, with D maybe TRBD1 (5 bases). The V gene's germline CDR1 is MNHEY and CDR2 SVGAGI. V was pared by 6 bases and J by 4 bases, with 12 bases between. This CDR3 has 14 amino acids. CDR3 region: CASSYGGFNEKLFF. CDR3 DNA: TGTGCCAGCAGCTACGGGGGATTTAATGAAAAACTGTTTTTT.

The chain combines TRBV7-9 with TRBJ2-5; possible D gene TRBD2, 7 bases. Trimming took 1 base from V and 4 from J, leaving 13 bases between them. The CDR3 loop spans 15 amino acids. Per germline, CDR1 SEHNR and CDR2 FQNEAQ (reference sequence). The CDR3 DNA follows: TGTGCCAGCAGCTTAGTCATCGGGGGGCTAGAGACCCAGTACTTC. Translating gives CASSLVIGGLETQYF.

This clonotype was found a few times. The chain links TRBV15 to TRBJ2-6; D gene unclear. The CDR3 runs 13 residues. Germline assignment: CDR1 LNHNV and CDR2 YYDKDF (reference sequence). Between the trimmed V and J ends, which lost 8 bases and 2 bases, there was a span of 7 bases. CDR3 residues: CATSAPGANVLTF. The CDR3 coding sequence is TGTGCCACCTCGGCCCCTGGGGCCAACGTCCTGACTTTC.

This clonotype has a count of ten or more. The genes are TRBV7-9 and TRBJ1-6; TRBD1 agrees at 7 bases. From germline, CDR1 is SEHNR and CDR2 FQNEAQ (reference sequence). The CDR3 runs to 14 residues. After removal of 1 base from V and 11 bases from J, the junction contained 5 bases not matched to a gene. The CDR3 DNA is TGTGCCAGCAGCTTAGGAGGGGGCGAGCCACCCCTCCACTTT. The encoded protein is CASSLGGGEPPLHF. Complete variable domain (other parts from reference TRBV7-9 and TRBJ1-6): DTGVSQNPRHKITKRGQNVTFRCDPISEHNRLYWYRQTLGQGPEFLTYFQNEAQLEKSRLLSDRFSAERPKGSFSTLEIQRTEQGDSAMYLCASSLGGGEPPLHFGNGTRLTVT.

There are a few counts of this clonotype. This chain uses TRBV7-9 with TRBJ1-3; D unclear. Germline lookup yields CDR1 SEHNR and CDR2 FQNEAQ (reference sequence). This CDR3 comprises 13 residues. The ends were cut back, 5 bases at V and 4 bases at J, with 9 bases in the middle. For the CDR3, the DNA is TGTGCCAGCAGCCCGGACGGAGGAAACACCATATATTTT. It is translated as CASSPDGGNTIYF. Using reference TRBV7-9 and TRBJ1-3 for the parts outside the CDR3, the full variable domain is DTGVSQNPRHKITKRGQNVTFRCDPISEHNRLYWYRQTLGQGPEFLTYFQNEAQLEKSRLLSDRFSAERPKGSFSTLEIQRTEQGDSAMYLCASSPDGGNTIYFGEGSWLTVV.

This clonotype appeared once. An end of the junction does not agree with germline; a read error may underlie this. This rearrangement joins TRBV7-8 to TRBJ2-3, with TRBD2 matching over 8 bases. This CDR3 has 17 residues. Germline V CDR1 and CDR2: SGHVS, FQNEAQ. The CDR3 DNA is TGTGTCAGCACCTCCGGCTTGGCGGGGGGAGGAACAGATGCGCAGTATTTT. Its translation is CVSTSGLAGGGTDAQYF.

This clonotype was seen a handful of times. The J gene is TRBJ2-3, the V gene TRBV7-6; tentatively, D is TRBD1 (5 bases). V lost 6 bases to trimming and J lost 1 base, with 14 bases between them. This CDR3 is built from 15 residues. CDR1 SGHVS and CDR2 FNYEAQ come from the germline V gene. The CDR3 nucleotides read TGTGCCAGCAGTACTGGGGCAGGTGGCACAGATACGCAGTATTTT. Amino acid sequence: CASSTGAGGTDTQYF.

This clonotype turned up a few times. This rearrangement joins TRBV4-1 to TRBJ1-5; tentatively, D is TRBD1 (5 bases). The V gene lost 4 bases and the J gene lost 3 bases, with 19 bases spanning the gap. The V gene's germline CDR1 is MGHRA and CDR2 YSYEKL. This CDR3 region has 17 residues. For the CDR3, the DNA is TGCGCCAGCAGCCCTGGGATACCAGGGACTAACAATCAGCCCCAGCATTTT. Amino acids: CASSPGIPGTNNQPQHF.

This clonotype has only a few counts. The chain combines TRBV4-1 with TRBJ2-1; possible D gene TRBD2, 5 bases. The CDR3 spans 17 residues. The ends were cut back, 0 bases at V and 2 bases at J, with 14 bases in the middle. Germline CDR1 and CDR2: MGHRA and YSYEKL. CDR3 coding DNA: TGCGCCAGCAGCCAAGAGCCAGGACTCGGGACCTACAATGAGCAGTTCTTC. Translated: CASSQEPGLGTYNEQFF.

This chain connects TRBV6-2 or TRBV6-3 to TRBJ2-3; tentatively, D is TRBD1 or TRBD2 (5 bases each). There are 13 residues in the CDR3. The V gene lost 4 bases and the J gene lost 4 bases, with 9 bases spanning the gap. CDR1 and CDR2 from the germline V gene are MNHEY and SVGEGT. Here the CDR3 reads CASSWGLSDTQYF. Here the CDR3 DNA reads TGTGCCAGCAGTTGGGGGTTGTCAGATACGCAGTATTTT.

This chain joins TRBV7-9 and TRBJ2-3; unclear D gene. The V end lost 5 bases, the J end lost 4 bases, and 7 bases lay between the germline ends. The CDR3 contains 12 residues. The V gene's germline CDR1 is SEHNR and CDR2 FQNEAQ (reference sequence). The CDR3 is CASSQNPDTQYF. DNA of the CDR3: TGTGCCAGCAGCCAGAACCCAGATACGCAGTATTTT.

The chain recombines TRBV9 with TRBJ2-5; D is ambiguous. The CDR3 is 13 amino acids. With 2 bases removed from V and 5 bases from J, the gap between germline ends came to 10 bases. Germline V gene lookup returns CDR1 SGDLS and CDR2 YYNGEE. This chain's CDR3 is CASSVPGDETQYF. The CDR3, as DNA: TGTGCCAGCAGCGTCCCAGGCGATGAGACCCAGTACTTC.

This clonotype was picked up many times. V and J are TRBV7-8 and TRBJ2-7; no reliable D call. The CDR3 is made up of 13 amino acids. The V end was cut by 1 base, the J end by 3 bases, with 7 bases between. Germline V CDR1 and CDR2: SGHVS, FQNEAQ. This CDR3 reads CASSLDILYEQYF. In DNA form, the CDR3 reads TGTGCCAGCAGCTTAGATATCCTCTACGAGCAGTACTTC.

A note on this clonotype: One base away lies a much larger clone, so this may be a sequencing read error. The conserved final phenylalanine or tryptophan is absent from the CDR3, which likely points to a read error. The rearrangement uses TRBV7-2 and TRBJ2-3, with D hard to call. The CDR3 has 17 amino acids. CDR1 is SGHTA, CDR2 FQGNSA, per germline. Deletions cut 5 bases from V and 1 base from J, with 19 bases between. This CDR3 reads CASSPDLWVRGTDTQYL. The DNA for the CDR3 is TGTGCCAGCAGCCCCGACTTATGGGTCCGGGGCACAGATACGCAGTATCTT.

This clonotype was seen once. The rearrangement uses TRBV4-3 and TRBJ1-5; D possibly corresponds to TRBD1 (5 bases). The CDR3 is 16 residues long. V shed 0 bases and J shed 2 bases, with 11 bases lying between them. Germline values: CDR1 LGHNA, CDR2 YSLEER. The DNA of the CDR3 is TGCGCCAGCAGCCAAGATTTGGTGGGGGGCAATCAGCCCCAGCATTTT. Translated, it gives CASSQDLVGGNQPQHF.

The V gene is TRBV11-2, the J gene TRBJ2-5, with a possible D match to TRBD2 (5 bases). V dropped 4 bases and J dropped 4 bases, with 16 bases sitting between them. The CDR3 length is 15 residues. Germline values: CDR1 SGHAT, CDR2 FQNNGV. The CDR3 is CASSWSTRWGETQYF. Here the CDR3 DNA reads TGTGCCAGCAGCTGGTCTACTAGATGGGGAGAGACCCAGTACTTC.

The CDR3 sequence is CASSPWTGANEQFF. CDR3 DNA: TGTGCCAGCAGCCCCTGGACAGGGGCAAATGAGCAGTTCTTC. V usage is TRBV7-2 and J usage is TRBJ2-1; 9 bases are a match to TRBD1. CDR3 length: 14 amino acids. V shed 5 bases and J 7 bases; nucleotides not matched to a gene: 6. CDR1 SGHTA and CDR2 FQGNSA come from the germline V gene. The variable domain in full, completed from reference TRBV7-2 and TRBJ2-1, reads GAGVSQSPSNKVTEKGKDVELRCDPISGHTALYWYRQSLGQGLEFLIYFQGNSAPDKSGLPSDRFSAERTGGSVSTLTIQRTQQEDSAVYLCASSPWTGANEQFFGPGTRLTVL.

This clonotype was counted a few times. V is TRBV7-9 and J is TRBJ1-2; D is ambiguous. The CDR3 has 11 amino acids. From germline, CDR1 is SEHNR and CDR2 FQNEAQ (reference sequence). V was pared by 11 bases and J by 4 bases, with 11 bases between. The CDR3 sequence: CALEEIYGYTF. CDR3 DNA: TGTGCCCTGGAGGAGATCTATGGCTACACCTTC.

J is TRBJ2-7 and V is TRBV12-3 or TRBV12-4, with TRBD1 identical over 12 bases. The J segment lost 5 bases and the V segment lost 3 bases, leaving 14 bases of the junction unmatched. The CDR3 extends over 18 amino acids. The CDR3 region is CASSFFIGDRGRFHEQYF. The CDR3 nucleotides are TGTGCCAGCAGTTTTTTTATAGGGGACAGGGGGCGCTTCCACGAGCAGTACTTC.